This T cell receptor beta chain was retrieved from a study of cytomegalovirus exposure and HLA in healthy donors. The PCR used 60 Vbeta and 13 Jbeta primers. In the authors' methods: The authors later counted about 80 million unique TCR beta chains, 9.5 million to 11 million of them shared. Data came from immunoSEQ multiplex PCR; TCRdb stores just in-frame clones and leaves some out. V and J calls and clone size are given by that table; D and trimming were obtained from the DNA. The sample comprises under 90,000 clones, about four fifths of which are singletons, and roughly 3.5% rests with the top ten. Regarding this clone: The antigen is not known.

The study's findings and limits: Per published accounts, TCR beta sequences correctly predicted the HLA-A and HLA-B alleles of most subjects. A missense variant in DCLRE1C was later tied to TCR beta V- and J-gene trimming.

There were likely unrecorded immune exposures, though donors were nominally healthy when sampled. The receptor comes from a man in his forties in good health and CMV-seronegative. The material sequenced was PBMCs.

The DNA for the CDR3 is TGTGCCAGCAAACTCGGACAGGGCGACTATGAGCAGTTCTTC. Encoded protein: CASKLGQGDYEQFF. This chain uses TRBV2 with TRBJ2-1; TRBD1 matches 8 bases. After removal of 7 bases from V and 8 bases from J, the junction contained 10 bases not matched to a gene. This CDR3 has 14 amino acids. CDR1 is SNHLY, CDR2 FYNNEI, per germline.